The table lists the clone carrying this T cell receptor (beta chain) with a few counts. This specimen comes from a study of blood T cell repertoires in COVID-19. Study overall: Some COVID-19 samples were acute and others convalescent; all came from the United States, Italy and Spain. The analysed material was cDNA or gDNA that came from T cells, B-cell-depleted T cells, or PBMCs.

Some clones are missing from TCRdb's copy, which holds only in-frame ones; the method was immunoSEQ multiplex PCR. This sample has some 380,000 clones, with roughly 77% found just once. The clonotype originates from a human donor with acute or convalescent COVID-19. The donor label of this sample is uncertain. The sample was peripheral blood.

CDR3 nucleotide sequence: TGTGCCACCAGCAGCGGGGGTACCGGGGAAAAACTGTTTTTT. Translation: CATSSGGTGEKLFF. The chain has TRBV15 and TRBJ1-4, with D perhaps matching TRBD1 (5 bases). The CDR3 length is 14 residues. Germline assignment: CDR1 LNHNV and CDR2 YYDKDF (reference sequence). The germline V and J ends were trimmed by 3 bases and 8 bases, with 13 bases remaining between them.